These 13 T cell receptor beta chains were all obtained from the same sample, sequenced in a study of T cell changes during pregnancy in multiple sclerosis. Sequencing was performed with immunoSEQ multiplex PCR; in TCRdb, only in-frame clones are kept and a portion is missing. The sample lists 80,000 or so clones, just over 90% occurring once. Sequences were derived from peripheral blood, sampled before pregnancy. The receptors derive from a female donor with multiple sclerosis, enrolled in a pregnancy study.

This chain uses TRBV25-1 with TRBJ2-5; 7 nucleotides line up with TRBD1. J gave up 5 bases and V 5 bases, and 8 bases lay outside the gene matches. The CDR3 length is 14 residues. Germline CDR1 and CDR2: MGHDK and SYGVNS. The CDR3 DNA follows: TGTGCCAGCAGTCCAACCGACAGGGTGGAGACCCAGTACTTC. Translating gives CASSPTDRVETQYF.

V usage is TRBV7-9 and J usage is TRBJ1-6; TRBD1 matches 10 bases. Germline V gives CDR1 SEHNR, CDR2 FQNEAQ (reference sequence). The CDR3 is made up of 15 amino acids. V gave up 5 bases and J gave up 6 bases; unmatched junction bases: 4. In nucleotides, the CDR3 is TGTGCCAGCAGCCGGTGGGACAGGGGTAATTCACCCCTCCACTTT. The encoded protein is CASSRWDRGNSPLHF.

CDR3 sequence: CASSEVAGKQFF. CDR3 DNA: TGTGCCAGCAGTGAGGTCGCAGGGAAGCAGTTCTTC. V gene TRBV6-5 combines with J gene TRBJ2-1; possibly TRBD1 for D (5 bases). Looked up from germline, CDR1 is MNHEY and CDR2 is SVGAGI. This CDR3 has 12 residues. V was trimmed by 5 bases and J by 11 bases, leaving 13 bases between them.

This clone was observed a single time. CDR3: CASSVGSGNTGELFF. CDR3 DNA: TGTGCCAGCAGTGTGGGTAGCGGCAACACCGGGGAGCTGTTTTTT. The chain is built from TRBV6-4 and TRBJ2-2; TRBD2 is a possible D gene (6 bases). The CDR3 contains 15 residues. Germline V gene data show CDR1 as MRHNA and CDR2 as SNTAGT. Trimming left V 4 bases short and J 2 bases short, with 11 bases between.

The V and J genes are TRBV10-3 and TRBJ2-2; 8 bases are a match to TRBD1. Germline lookup yields CDR1 ENHRY and CDR2 SYGVKD. The length of the CDR3 is 15 residues. V was clipped by 4 bases and J by 7 bases; unmatched bases: 8. The chain's CDR3 is CAISGETGVGGELFF. For the CDR3, the DNA is TGTGCCATCAGTGGTGAGACAGGGGTCGGCGGGGAGCTGTTTTTT.

This chain connects TRBV7-8 to TRBJ1-1, with a possible D match to TRBD1 (5 bases). Germline V lookup: CDR1 SGHVS, CDR2 FQNEAQ. Trimming took 6 bases from V and 0 from J, leaving 11 bases between them. This CDR3 has 14 amino acids. The CDR3 sequence is CASRAGRLNTEAFF. The CDR3 DNA sequence: TGTGCCAGCAGGGCAGGGCGTTTGAACACTGAAGCTTTCTTT.

This clone was observed a single time. The DNA for the CDR3 is TGTGCCACCAAAGGGCAGGGGTGGACAGATACGCAGTATTTT. Translating it yields CATKGQGWTDTQYF. The J gene is TRBJ2-3, the V gene TRBV6-1, with a weak D call TRBD1 (6 bases). The CDR3 length is 14 residues. Trimming removed 10 bases at V and 3 bases at J, with 17 bases between. Germline V lookup: CDR1 MNHNS, CDR2 SASEGT.

This clone was found once. The chain uses TRBV5-1 and TRBJ1-4; no clear D gene. The CDR3 is made up of 11 amino acids. V was pared by 5 bases and J by 12 bases, with 11 bases between. Germline loops: CDR1 SGHRS, CDR2 YFSETQ. The CDR3 sequence is CASRSGSELFF. CDR3 DNA sequence: TGCGCCAGCAGATCGGGGTCAGAACTGTTTTTT.

The J gene is TRBJ2-7, the V gene TRBV4-1, with D tentatively TRBD1 (5 bases). This CDR3 is 15 amino acids long. V lost 1 base, J lost 2 bases, and 12 bases lay in between. Germline values: CDR1 MGHRA, CDR2 YSYEKL. The CDR3 bases are TGCGCCAGCAGCCAAGGCCAGGACATTGCCTACGAGCAGTACTTC. Amino acids: CASSQGQDIAYEQYF.

The chain has TRBV5-6 and TRBJ1-1, with D possibly TRBD1 on 5 matching bases. V lost 2 bases, J lost 0 bases, and 11 bases lay in between. The CDR3 runs 15 residues. Germline-derived CDR1 and CDR2 are SGHDT and YYEEEE. The CDR3 here is CASSFIARVNTEAFF. CDR3 sequence (DNA): TGTGCCAGCAGCTTTATCGCCAGGGTGAACACTGAAGCTTTCTTT. The full variable domain, rest sourced from reference TRBV5-6 and TRBJ1-1, is DAGVTQSPTHLIKTRGQQVTLRCSPKSGHDTVSWYQQALGQGPQFIFQYYEEEERQRGNFPDRFSGHQFPNYSSELNVNALLLGDSALYLCASSFIARVNTEAFFGQGTRLTVV.

This clone was seen once. The chain employs TRBV11-2 and TRBJ2-4; D ambiguous. Germline CDR1 is SGHAT and CDR2 is FQNNGV. The CDR3 loop spans 14 amino acids. The V and J ends lost 0 bases and 0 bases respectively, with 3 bases between them. The CDR3 loop is CASSLDLAKNIQYF. The CDR3 DNA is TGTGCCAGCAGCTTAGACCTAGCCAAAAACATTCAGTACTTC.

This sequence joins TRBV11-1 and TRBJ2-7; 7 positions match TRBD1. The CDR3 consists of 13 residues. Germline CDR1 SGHAT, CDR2 FQDESV (reference sequence). Unmatched junction bases numbered 7, after V lost 5 bases and J lost 6 bases. CDR3 nucleotides: TGTGCCAGCAGCCAATCACAGGGGACCGAGCAGTACTTC. Translation: CASSQSQGTEQYF.

V is TRBV4-1 and J is TRBJ2-1; the match to TRBD2 covers 16 bases. Germline V gene sequence: CDR1 MGHRA, CDR2 YSYEKL. The length of the CDR3 is 20 residues. V lost 1 base to trimming and J lost 0 bases; unmatched junction nucleotides: 6. The CDR3, as DNA: TGCGCCAGCAGCCAAGTGGCGGGGACTAGCGGGGGGGACTCCTACAATGAGCAGTTCTTC. Protein sequence: CASSQVAGTSGGDSYNEQFF.